A single sample gave rise to the 22 T cell receptor beta chains below, sequenced in a study of T cell repertoires in cytomegalovirus infection. TCRdb redid the calling of the reads with MiXCR, one entry per CDR3 protein. The sample contains around 200,000 distinct CDR3 sequences, 35% to 45% of which appear only once. For these TCRs, the target antigens are not known. The sample in question was CD8+ T cells from cultured PBMCs, obtained from culture after CMV antigen stimulation. The receptors were sampled from a human donor in good health (CMV status not recorded). Some clones in this sample may be carry-over from other donors' samples.

The sample holds a few counts of this clonotype. This chain joins TRBV7-6 and TRBJ2-1; D possibly corresponds to TRBD2 (6 bases). Trimming stripped 1 base from V and 4 bases from J, with 23 bases between. CDR1 SGHVS and CDR2 FNYEAQ come from the germline V gene. The CDR3 length is 19 residues. Written as DNA, the CDR3 is TGTGCCAGCAGCTTAGGTACCCCCCGATATAGCGGAGAATACAATGAGCAGTTCTTC. Residues: CASSLGTPRYSGEYNEQFF.

The J gene is TRBJ2-6, the V gene TRBV9; D may match TRBD1 or TRBD2 (5 bases each). Germline V lookup: CDR1 SGDLS, CDR2 YYNGEE. CDR3 length equals 18 residues. Trimming pared 3 bases from V and 4 bases from J, leaving 20 bases between. The CDR3 spells CASSGPGTLISGANVLTF. The CDR3 DNA follows: TGTGCCAGCAGCGGGCCCGGGACCCTTATTTCCGGGGCCAACGTCCTGACTTTC.

This clonotype was seen a few times. The chain is built from TRBV4-2 and TRBJ2-1; 13 bases agree with TRBD2. Trimming removed 4 bases from V and 5 bases from J; junction bases left unmatched: 5. The CDR3 totals 16 residues. Germline values: CDR1 LGHNA, CDR2 YNFKEQ. CDR3 nucleotide sequence: TGTGCCAGCAGCCCAGAAGGACTAGCGGGAGACAATGAGCAGTTCTTC. It specifies CASSPEGLAGDNEQFF.

The gene calls are TRBV10-3 and TRBJ2-7; TRBD1 might be the D (6 bases). In germline, CDR1 is ENHRY, CDR2 SYGVKD. The CDR3 totals 13 residues. The germline V and J ends were trimmed by 5 bases and 4 bases, with 12 bases remaining between them. The CDR3 sequence: CAISPGHEYEQYF. CDR3 in DNA: TGTGCCATCAGTCCGGGACACGAGTACGAGCAGTACTTC.

This clonotype has only a few counts. The chain is built from TRBV27 and TRBJ2-7; TRBD2 agrees at 9 bases. Trimming removed 5 bases from V and 4 bases from J; junction bases left unmatched: 9. Germline-derived CDR1 and CDR2 are MNHEY and SMNVEV (reference sequence). The CDR3 totals 15 residues. The CDR3 DNA sequence: TGTGCCAGCAGTCTAGGGGCGGGAGGGCCTTACGAGCAGTACTTC. The encoded protein is CASSLGAGGPYEQYF.

For this clonotype: At one boundary the junction diverges from the germline segment, which might be a read error. The chain couples TRBV2 to TRBJ2-7; no clear D gene. This CDR3 has 13 amino acids. Germline V CDR1 and CDR2: SNHLY, FYNNEI. This chain's CDR3 is CASSEGFIYEPYF. CDR3 DNA: TGTGCCAGCAGTGAAGGGTTTATCTACGAGCCGTACTTC.

Only a few counts were recorded for this clonotype. The V gene is TRBV7-2, the J gene TRBJ2-1; TRBD1 agrees at 8 bases. The junction had 6 bases not matched to a gene; V was cut back by 4 bases and J by 4 bases. This CDR3 is 15 amino acids long. Germline V gene lookup returns CDR1 SGHTA and CDR2 FQGNSA. The DNA of the CDR3 is TGTGCCAGCAGCTCGGACAGGGCCGATTACAATGAGCAGTTCTTC. Amino acids: CASSSDRADYNEQFF.

DNA of the CDR3: TGTGCCATCAGTGACAGTAGCGGGAGCCCCACAGATACGCAGTATTTT. Protein sequence: CAISDSSGSPTDTQYF. The chain couples TRBV10-3 to TRBJ2-3; TRBD2 aligns across 9 bases. V shed 3 bases, J shed 2 bases, and the junction held 6 bases outside the gene matches. The CDR3 sequence is 16 residues long. Germline lookup yields CDR1 ENHRY and CDR2 SYGVKD.

V and J are TRBV12-3 or TRBV12-4 and TRBJ2-1; D remains unclear. The CDR3 sequence is 14 residues long. V gave up 8 bases and J gave up 0 bases, with 11 bases separating them. This CDR3 is CASGLHSSYNEQFF. CDR3 in DNA: TGTGCCAGCGGCCTACACAGCTCCTACAATGAGCAGTTCTTC.

This chain uses TRBV12-5 with TRBJ1-4; no clear D gene. Between the trimmed V and J ends, which lost 0 bases and 0 bases, there was a span of 23 bases. CDR3 size: 21 residues. The V gene's germline CDR1 is LGHNT and CDR2 FRNRAP. The CDR3, as DNA: TGTGCTAGTGGTTTGGTACATATTGACACCCCAATGTTCGCAACTAATGAAAAACTGTTTTTT. Its protein product is CASGLVHIDTPMFATNEKLFF.

The CDR3 bases are TGCGCCAGCAGCCAAGATAGCAGGTCCTCCTCCTACGAGCAGTACTTC. It yields the protein CASSQDSRSSSYEQYF. The rearrangement uses TRBV4-1 and TRBJ2-7, with D hard to call. From germline, CDR1 is MGHRA and CDR2 YSYEKL. Trimming removed 0 bases at V and 0 bases at J, with 12 bases between. This CDR3 contains 16 residues.

The rearrangement joins TRBV9 to TRBJ2-1; 10 nucleotides match TRBD1. Per germline, CDR1 SGDLS and CDR2 YYNGEE. V trimming: 4 bases; J trimming: 4 bases; junction bases outside the gene matches: 8. The CDR3 is 16 amino acids. CDR3 amino acids: CASSPRWGQGYNEQFF. Written as DNA, the CDR3 is TGTGCCAGCAGCCCCCGGTGGGGACAGGGGTACAATGAGCAGTTCTTC.

The chain links TRBV6-1 to TRBJ2-7; 11 bases align to TRBD2. The germline V gene encodes CDR1 MNHNS and CDR2 SASEGT. V shed 5 bases, J shed 4 bases, and the junction held 10 bases outside the gene matches. The CDR3 has 16 residues. The CDR3 sequence: CASSLPSTSGIYEQYF. In DNA, the CDR3 is TGTGCCAGCAGTCTTCCGTCGACTAGCGGGATTTACGAGCAGTACTTC.

The chain combines TRBV7-6 with TRBJ2-7; tentatively, D is TRBD2 (6 bases). V lost 4 bases and J 6 bases, leaving 10 bases between the germline ends. CDR1 and CDR2 from the germline V gene are SGHVS and FNYEAQ. This CDR3 comprises 12 residues. CDR3 nucleotide sequence: TGTGCCAGCAGCTGGAGGGAAAGCGAGCAGTACTTC. Translated, it gives CASSWRESEQYF.

In nucleotides, the CDR3 is TGTGCCACCGAAGATGACAGGGGGGACACTGAAGCTTTCTTT. It is translated as CATEDDRGDTEAFF. This chain joins TRBV19 and TRBJ1-1, with 9 bases lining up with TRBD1. Germline CDR1 and CDR2: LNHDA and SQIVND (reference sequence). J gave up 3 bases and V 10 bases, and 9 bases lay outside the gene matches. This CDR3 is built from 14 residues.

The table lists this clonotype with many counts. The chain couples TRBV5-6 to TRBJ1-6; D is undetermined. The CDR3 runs to 13 residues. Trimming cost V 4 bases and J 9 bases, with 11 bases left between them. The germline V gene has CDR1 SGHDT and CDR2 YYEEEE. The CDR3 DNA reads as TGTGCCAGCAGCCTTGGTACCGGTTCACCCCTCCACTTT. This encodes CASSLGTGSPLHF.

Only a few counts were recorded for this clonotype. The chain has TRBV7-2 and TRBJ1-4; 8 nucleotides agree with TRBD1. The CDR3 has 15 residues. In germline, CDR1 is SGHTA, CDR2 FQGNSA. The V segment lost 4 bases and the J segment 8 bases; nucleotides outside the gene matches: 9. The CDR3 region has the DNA TGTGCCAGCAGCTCAGCCGGGACAGGCGGAGAAAAACTGTTTTTT. This codes for CASSSAGTGGEKLFF.

This sequence joins TRBV19 and TRBJ1-1; D unresolved. CDR1 is LNHDA and CDR2 is SQIVND in the germline V gene (reference sequence). The CDR3 is 14 amino acids. V was cut by 2 bases and J by 1 base, with 8 bases left in between. This chain's CDR3 is CASSIPYGNTEAFF. Written as DNA, the CDR3 is TGTGCCAGTAGTATACCCTACGGGAACACTGAAGCTTTCTTT.

The chain joins TRBV30 to TRBJ1-2; no clear D gene. Per germline, CDR1 GTSNPN and CDR2 SVGIG (reference sequence). This CDR3 comprises 13 residues. Trimming took 0 bases from V and 6 from J, leaving 11 bases between them. CDR3 in amino acids: CAWSVQIGNGYTF. DNA of the CDR3: TGTGCCTGGAGTGTACAGATCGGCAATGGCTACACCTTC.

This rearrangement joins TRBV28 to TRBJ2-5, with a possible D match to TRBD2 (6 bases). Trimming took off 4 bases at V and 0 bases at J, with 12 bases between the two ends. The germline V gene has CDR1 MDHEN and CDR2 SYDVKM. CDR3 length equals 15 residues. The CDR3 DNA follows: TGTGCCAGCAGTTCTCGACGGGAGTACCAAGAGACCCAGTACTTC. This translates into CASSSRREYQETQYF.

This clonotype has only a few counts. The chain joins TRBV7-2 to TRBJ1-1, with D possibly TRBD1 on 5 matching bases. V was shortened by 5 bases and J by 2 bases, with 9 bases between the two germline ends. Germline values: CDR1 SGHTA, CDR2 FQGNSA. The CDR3 is made up of 13 amino acids. This CDR3 is CASSRQINTEAFF. The CDR3 coding sequence is TGTGCCAGCAGCCGACAGATAAACACTGAAGCTTTCTTT.

V gene TRBV2 combines with J gene TRBJ2-7, with a tentative D call TRBD2 (7 bases). The germline V gene encodes CDR1 SNHLY and CDR2 FYNNEI. The ends were cut back, 9 bases at V and 2 bases at J, with 23 bases in the middle. CDR3 length: 16 residues. CDR3 in DNA: TGTGCCAGAGGGGGGGCGTTGGACAGACCTGCCTACGAGCAGTACTTC. Protein product: CARGGALDRPAYEQYF.